The 8 T cell receptor beta chains in this list originate from one sample, sequenced in a study of early T cells in non-severe SARS-CoV-2 infection. TCRdb reanalysed the 5' RACE reads using MiXCR and keeps one entry per CDR3 protein. The sample carries 56,000 or so distinct CDR3 sequences, roughly 15% recorded once. This sample comprised whole blood, obtained at baseline. Every receptor here comes from an adult who was a healthcare worker with PCR-confirmed SARS-CoV-2 infection or an uninfected control (not recorded which).

This clonotype has just a few counts. The chain links TRBV28 to TRBJ1-5; D gene unclear. This CDR3 has 13 amino acids. V lost 5 bases, J lost 12 bases, and 17 bases lay in between. Germline V gene data show CDR1 as MDHEN and CDR2 as SYDVKM. CDR3 bases: TGTGCCAGCAGTACCTCAGGCGGAGGGTTCCAGCATTTT. It is translated as CASSTSGGGFQHF.

This chain links TRBV3-1 with TRBJ2-7; D might be TRBD1 or TRBD2, each matching 5 bases. V lost 9 bases and J lost 7, with 19 bases in between. The CDR3 extends over 13 amino acids. Germline V CDR1 and CDR2: LGHDT, YNNKEL (reference sequence). Written as DNA, the CDR3 is TGTGCCAGAGGGAGAAGGGACCGGCAAGAGCAGTACTTC. This encodes CARGRRDRQEQYF.

In its sample, this clonotype was seen a few times. The gene calls are TRBV29-1 and TRBJ1-5; a possible D gene is TRBD1 (6 bases). Trimming removed 4 bases from V and 7 bases from J, with 17 bases in between. The CDR3 is 14 residues long. Germline V gene sequence: CDR1 SQVTM, CDR2 ANQGSEA. The CDR3 protein is CSVGGADTGQPQHF. CDR3 DNA sequence: TGCAGCGTTGGGGGGGCAGATACGGGGCAGCCCCAGCATTTT.

The chain recombines TRBV7-3 with TRBJ1-1; 8 nucleotides align to TRBD1. Germline V lookup: CDR1 SGHTA, CDR2 FQGTGA. V was pared by 1 base and J by 1 base, with 8 bases of the junction left unmatched. The CDR3 totals 17 residues. CDR3 DNA: TGTGCCAGCAGCTTAAATTCAGCAGGGGGCCCGAACACTGAAGCTTTCTTT. It codes for CASSLNSAGGPNTEAFF.

The genes are TRBV5-1 and TRBJ2-3; 11 bases fit TRBD2. In germline, CDR1 is SGHRS, CDR2 YFSETQ. The CDR3 runs to 17 residues. Germline trimming cut 1 base from V and 0 bases from J; bases unmatched to any gene: 4. The CDR3 region is CASSLTGLAGSTDTQYF. CDR3 DNA: TGCGCCAGCAGCTTGACAGGACTAGCGGGCAGCACAGATACGCAGTATTTT.

This clonotype was found a few times. V and J are TRBV6-6 and TRBJ2-2; 7 bases agree with TRBD1. Unmatched junction bases numbered 5, after V lost 7 bases and J lost 0 bases. This CDR3 is 15 amino acids long. The germline CDR1 and CDR2 sequences are MNHNY and SVGAGI (reference sequence). CDR3 DNA: TGTGCCAGCAACCTACAGGGGCCGAACACCGGGGAGCTGTTTTTT. Its translation is CASNLQGPNTGELFF.

This clonotype was counted at least ten times. The chain employs TRBV28 and TRBJ2-7; TRBD2 matches 8 bases. CDR3 length: 16 amino acids. The germline V gene has CDR1 MDHEN and CDR2 SYDVKM. With V trimmed by 2 bases and J by 7 bases, 13 bases remained unmatched. Written as DNA, the CDR3 is TGTGCCAGCAGTTTAGTAATAGCGGGACTCCGAGGGGAGCAGTACTTC. It translates to CASSLVIAGLRGEQYF. Full variable domain (remainder filled in from reference TRBV28 and TRBJ2-7): DVKVTQSSRYLVKRTGEKVFLECVQDMDHENMFWYRQDPGLGLRLIYFSYDVKMKEKGDIPEGYSVSREKKERFSLILESASTNQTSMYLCASSLVIAGLRGEQYFGPGTRLTVT.

This clonotype was found many times. The V gene is TRBV29-1, the J gene TRBJ2-1; 12 bases align to TRBD1. This CDR3 region has 14 residues. V shed 7 bases, J shed 6 bases, and the junction held 7 bases outside the gene matches. The V gene's germline CDR1 is SQVTM and CDR2 ANQGSEA. The CDR3 DNA reads TGCAGCGGAACCCGGGACAGGGGGCGCAATGAGCAGTTCTTC. Residues: CSGTRDRGRNEQFF.